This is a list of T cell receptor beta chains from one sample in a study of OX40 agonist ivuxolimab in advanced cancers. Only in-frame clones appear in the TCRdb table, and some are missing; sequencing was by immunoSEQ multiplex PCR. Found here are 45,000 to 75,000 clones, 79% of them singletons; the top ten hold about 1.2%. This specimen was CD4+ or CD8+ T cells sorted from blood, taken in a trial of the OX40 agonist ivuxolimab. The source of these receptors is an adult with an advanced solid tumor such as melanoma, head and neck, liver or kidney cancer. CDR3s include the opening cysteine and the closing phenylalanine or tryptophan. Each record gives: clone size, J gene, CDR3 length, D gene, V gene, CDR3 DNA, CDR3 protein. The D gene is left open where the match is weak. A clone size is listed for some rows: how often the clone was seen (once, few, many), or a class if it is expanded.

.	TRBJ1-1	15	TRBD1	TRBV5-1	TGCGCCAGCAGCCTGATATCACAGGGGTACTCTGAAGCTTTCTTT	CASSLISQGYSEAFF
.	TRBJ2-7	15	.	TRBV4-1	TGCGCCAGCAGCCAAACCGGGACCTCAGCCTACGAGCAGTACTTC	CASSQTGTSAYEQYF
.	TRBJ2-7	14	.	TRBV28	TGTGCCAGCAGTTTATTCGGCGCTCCCTACGAGCAGTACTTC	CASSLFGAPYEQYF
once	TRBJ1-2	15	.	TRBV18	TGTGCCAGCTCACCCCCGACAGGACCAACCTATGGCTACACCTTC	CASSPPTGPTYGYTF
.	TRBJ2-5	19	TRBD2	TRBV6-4	TGTGCCAGCAGGGGCCCCCTGGCTAGCGGGGGGTACGAACAAGAGACCCAGTACTTC	CASRGPLASGGYEQETQYF
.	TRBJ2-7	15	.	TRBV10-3	TGTGCCATCAGTGATGTGCTAGACAGCTCCTACGAGCAGTACTTC	CAISDVLDSSYEQYF
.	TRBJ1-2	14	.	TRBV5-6	TGTGCCAGCAGCTTACTGGTGGGAGGATATGGCTACACCTTC	CASSLLVGGYGYTF
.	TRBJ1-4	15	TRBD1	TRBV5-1	TGCGCCAGCAGCACACGACAGGGAGATTATGAAAAACTGTTTTTT	CASSTRQGDYEKLFF
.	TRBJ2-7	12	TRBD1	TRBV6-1	TGTGCCCTTCAGGGGGCGCGCTACGAGCAGTACTTC	CALQGARYEQYF
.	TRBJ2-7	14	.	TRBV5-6	TGTGCCAGCAGCTCGAACAGGGATACCTACGAGCAGTACTTC	CASSSNRDTYEQYF
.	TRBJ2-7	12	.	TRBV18	TGTGCCAGCTCACCGATACAGGGAGAGCAGTACTTC	CASSPIQGEQYF
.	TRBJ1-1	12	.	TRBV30	TGTGCCTGGATGAAGTTCCCCCCTGAAGCTTTCTTT	CAWMKFPPEAFF
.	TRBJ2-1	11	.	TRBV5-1	TGCGCCAGCAGCTTGGCCTATGAGCAGTTCTTC	CASSLAYEQFF
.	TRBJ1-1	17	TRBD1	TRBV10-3	TGTGCCATCAGTTCGGGCCCTAATACGAACAGGGGGGGTGAAGCTTTCTTT	CAISSGPNTNRGGEAFF
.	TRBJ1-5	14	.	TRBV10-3	TGTGCCATCAGTGAGTCGGGGACACCCTGGCCCCAGCATTTT	CAISESGTPWPQHF
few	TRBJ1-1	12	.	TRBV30	TGTGCCTGGAGGTACGGGAACACTGAAGCTTTCTTT	CAWRYGNTEAFF
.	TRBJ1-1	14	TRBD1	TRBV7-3	TGTGCCAGCAGCCTAACAGGGGGAAAGACTGAAGCTTTCTTT	CASSLTGGKTEAFF
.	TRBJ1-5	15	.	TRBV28	TGTGCCAGCAGTACCCGCAGGGAAAGCAATCAGCCCCAGCATTTT	CASSTRRESNQPQHF
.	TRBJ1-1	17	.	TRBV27	TGTGCCAGCAGTTTATCCCCTCCGGGACATCAGAACACTGAAGCTTTCTTT	CASSLSPPGHQNTEAFF
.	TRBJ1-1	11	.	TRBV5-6	TGTGCCAGCAGTTACACAGGTGAAGCTTTCTTT	CASSYTGEAFF
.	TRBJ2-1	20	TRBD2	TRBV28	TGTGCCAGCAGTTTCCGCGCTGTATGGGGAACCGGGACTAGCGGAAATGAGCAGTTCTTC	CASSFRAVWGTGTSGNEQFF